This TCR beta chain stems from a study of blood T cell repertoires in COVID-19. Germline lookup yields CDR1 LNHDA and CDR2 SQIVND (reference sequence). The CDR3 length is 14 residues. V gave up 3 bases and J gave up 4 bases; unmatched junction bases: 3. Profiled with immunoSEQ multiplex PCR; TCRdb holds only in-frame clones, not every one. Altogether just under 95,000 clones are present, around 80% being singletons, with the ten largest covering 8.7%. The receptor's source is a man in his fifties who had recovered from COVID-19. The chain joins TRBV19 to TRBJ2-3, with TRBD2 matching over 8 bases. Sequencing was carried out using peripheral blood. The CDR3 sequence is CASSISTSADTQYF. CDR3 sequence (DNA): TGTGCCAGTAGTATTTCGACTAGCGCAGATACGCAGTATTTT.